A single TCR beta chain is shown here with its context. Antigen: not known. This sample is part of a study of CD8 T cells in Susac syndrome. Study-wide results and caveats: By the study's own acknowledgment, its TCR sequencing and HLA analysis included relatively few individuals.

RNA totalling roughly 0.45 to 1 ug underwent reverse transcription with random hexamers. TCR beta CDR3 was amplified by immunoSEQ multiplex PCR. This amplification extended across 54 Vbeta and 13 Jbeta segments. TCRdb ran MiXCR on the immunoSEQ multiplex PCR reads and lists one entry per CDR3 protein. The table includes 150,000 to 200,000 distinct CDR3 sequences, less than 95% detected once. The ends were cut back, 7 bases at V and 7 bases at J, with 13 bases in the middle. The CDR3 covers 12 residues. Germline assignment: CDR1 MGHDK and CDR2 SYGVNS. Healthy donors served as the controls. They were matched for age and sex.

Sequenced input: CD4+ T cells from PBMCs. The sequence was collected from a human donor in good health. This chain uses TRBV25-1 with TRBJ1-1; TRBD1 might be the D (5 bases). Here the CDR3 reads CASTREVGEAFF. The CDR3 region has the DNA TGTGCCAGCACCAGGGAGGTCGGTGAAGCTTTCTTT. The full variable domain, rest sourced from reference TRBV25-1 and TRBJ1-1, is EADIYQTPRYLVIGTGKKITLECSQTMGHDKMYWYQQDPGMELHLIHYSYGVNSTEKGDLSSESTVSRIRTEHFPLTLESARPSHTSQYLCASTREVGEAFFGQGTRLTVV.